This T cell receptor (beta chain) was observed in a study of T-cell memory formation after mild COVID-19. Whole-study results and caveats: Clones which contracted sat mainly in CM and EM if CD4+, and in EMRA if CD8+.

From the 5' RACE reads, TCRdb called clonotypes with MiXCR, one entry per CDR3 protein. The profile shows some 310,000 distinct CDR3 sequences, about 20% of them singletons. The CDR3 runs 16 residues. The V end was cut by 4 bases, the J end by 1 base, with 18 bases between. CDR1 SGHRS and CDR2 YFSETQ come from the germline V gene. The sample holds a few counts of this clonotype. Its specificity is unknown. V and J are TRBV5-1 and TRBJ2-7; D is possibly TRBD2 (5 bases). This TCR was recovered from a man aged 18 to 29 who had mild COVID-19 (a few samples of this study predate the infection). Cell type and time point are not known. Sequencing used PBMCs or a T cell subset sorted from them (not recorded which). This CDR3 reads CASSRFSGIGSYEQYF. CDR3 sequence (DNA): TGCGCCAGCAGCCGATTTTCGGGGATTGGGTCCTACGAGCAGTACTTC.